The T cell receptor (beta chain) described here comes from a study of blood T cell repertoires in COVID-19. Background on the study: The United States, Italy and Spain supplied acute and convalescent COVID-19 samples. Sample material is recorded as cDNA or gDNA derived from T cells, B-cell-depleted T cells, or PBMCs.

Original methodology: Amplification of reference gene primers provided the estimated nucleated cell counts. TCRdb's table, derived via immunoSEQ multiplex PCR, lists solely in-frame clones and lacks some. V, J and clone size derive from that table, while D and trimming were established from the DNA sequence. Seen here are some 150,000 clones, roughly 80% observed once, and the top ten hold approximately 9%. The clonotype originates from a woman between 45 and 65 years old with active or convalescent COVID-19. Sample: peripheral blood.

CDR3: CASSLAGSGGANEQFF. The CDR3 DNA reads TGTGCCAGCAGCTTAGCGGGTAGCGGGGGGGCGAATGAGCAGTTCTTC. The rearrangement links TRBV7-8 to TRBJ2-1; TRBD2 matches 11 bases. With 0 bases clipped from V and 7 bases from J, the junction kept 5 bases outside the gene matches. The CDR3 consists of 16 residues. Germline V lookup: CDR1 SGHVS, CDR2 FQNEAQ.